This T cell receptor (beta chain) was recorded in a study of CD8 T cells in ankylosing spondylitis. Regarding the study as a whole: Matched ankylosing spondylitis synovial fluid reportedly showed significant enrichment of disease-linked clones. Those disease-linked clones were CD8+; they were also relatively rare in peripheral blood. Reactive arthritis synovial fluid and blood were previously reported to contain some motif variants. What seemed typical of ankylosing spondylitis blood was a TCR beta motif built from several highly homologous variants.

CDR3 size: 13 residues. With 10 bases removed from V and 0 bases from J, the gap between germline ends came to 13 bases. The germline V gene has CDR1 ENHRY and CDR2 SYGVKD. Construction of TCR beta libraries was performed using quantitative 5'-RACE with molecular barcodes. TCRdb re-analysed the 5' RACE reads in MiXCR, keeping a single row per CDR3 protein. The sample has 650,000 to 800,000 distinct CDR3 sequences, over 15% seen once. This clonotype came up a few times. No antigen is known for it. The rearrangement joins TRBV10-3 to TRBJ2-7; D is perhaps TRBD1 or TRBD2 (5 bases each). Sequencing input: blood, either unsorted or a sorted T cell fraction (not recorded which). This receptor was identified in a male donor with ankylosing spondylitis. CDR3 DNA: TGTGCCACCGGGGCAGGCGACTCCTACGAGCAGTACTTC. Encoded protein: CATGAGDSYEQYF.